The 3 T cell receptor beta chains in this list originate from one sample, sequenced in a study of T-cell memory formation after mild COVID-19. MiXCR, applied by TCRdb to the 5' RACE reads, yields one record per CDR3 protein. The sample shows roughly 300,000 distinct CDR3 sequences, 15% to 20% of them seen only once. Sample: PBMCs or a T cell subset sorted from them (not recorded which). The receptors come from a man aged 18 to 29 who had mild COVID-19 (a few samples of this study predate the infection). Cell type and time point are not known.

The V gene is TRBV29-1, the J gene TRBJ2-5; the match to TRBD2 covers 7 bases. In germline, CDR1 is SQVTM, CDR2 ANQGSEA. V shed 6 bases and J 5 bases; nucleotides not matched to a gene: 9. There are 13 residues in the CDR3. The CDR3 DNA reads as TGCAGCGTGGACCCGACAGCGGGGGAGACCCAGTACTTC. Its translation is CSVDPTAGETQYF.

The chain is built from TRBV4-1 and TRBJ1-3; 9 nucleotides align to TRBD1. V shed 3 bases and J 4 bases; nucleotides not matched to a gene: 4. The CDR3 runs 15 residues. The germline V gene encodes CDR1 MGHRA and CDR2 YSYEKL. CDR3 sequence (DNA): TGCGCCAGCAGCCAGCGGGACAGGGACGGAAACACCATATATTTT. Its translation: CASSQRDRDGNTIYF.

This clonotype has more than one count but fewer than ten. The gene calls are TRBV5-5 and TRBJ2-1, with 7 bases lining up with TRBD1. Per the germline V gene, CDR1 is SGHKS and CDR2 is YYEKEE (reference sequence). The length of the CDR3 is 15 residues. Unmatched junction bases numbered 6, after V lost 4 bases and J lost 2 bases. The CDR3 nucleotides read TGTGCCAGCAGCCCCACAGGGGTCCCCTACAATGAGCAGTTCTTC. Translating gives CASSPTGVPYNEQFF.